A selection of T cell receptor beta chains follows, all from one sample in a study of cytomegalovirus exposure and HLA in healthy donors. This table comes from immunoSEQ multiplex PCR, and its TCRdb copy is limited to in-frame clones, with some not included. This sample carries some 41,000 clones, 68% of them seen once, and the ten largest clones take about 4%. The specimen was PBMCs. All receptors derive from a man between 35 and 55 years old in good health and CMV-seronegative. Each CDR3 is given with its conserved first and last residue. D genes are given only for firm matches. Not every row has a clone size; where given, it reads once, few, many or a size class.

D,J,size,V,DNA,CDR3
.,TRBJ2-7,few,TRBV7-6,TGTGCCAGCAGCTTAGAGGGGCCTAGAGTCTACGAGCAGTACTTC,CASSLEGPRVYEQYF
TRBD1,TRBJ2-7,.,TRBV28,TGTGCCAGCAGTTCACCCGGCCAGACAGGGTTGGATGAGCAGTACTTC,CASSSPGQTGLDEQYF
.,TRBJ2-3,.,TRBV7-9,TGTGCCAGCAGCTTAGCCCCCGGAGATACGCAGTATTTT,CASSLAPGDTQYF
TRBD1,TRBJ1-4,.,TRBV6-6,TGTGCCAGCAGTTACGGGACAGAAAGTAAAAAACTGTTTTTT,CASSYGTESKKLFF
.,TRBJ1-2,.,TRBV6-5,TGTGCCAGCAGTTACTCGCCCCAGGCCGATGCCTATGGCTACACCTTC,CASSYSPQADAYGYTF
.,TRBJ1-2,.,TRBV6-5,TGTGCCAGCACCCCGGGACTTCCTTCGGGCTACACCTTC,CASTPGLPSGYTF
.,TRBJ2-7,.,TRBV6-5,TGTGCCAGCTCAGGGGGGCCAGCCGTCTACGAGCAGTACTTC,CASSGGPAVYEQYF
.,TRBJ1-1,.,TRBV29-1,TGCAGCGTTGCGGACAGCGGGGGAGGCACTGAAGCTTTCTTT,CSVADSGGGTEAFF
TRBD1,TRBJ2-3,.,TRBV7-9,TGTGCCAGCAGCCCAGGGGGAAACACAGATACGCAGTATTTT,CASSPGGNTDTQYF
.,TRBJ2-7,once,TRBV15,TGTGCCACCAGCAGAGAAAGGCCCTCCCAGGCCGAGCAGTACTTC,CATSRERPSQAEQYF
.,TRBJ2-1,.,TRBV7-9,TGTGCCAGCAGCTCCCTCTCCTACAATGAGCAGTTCTTC,CASSSLSYNEQFF
.,TRBJ1-2,.,TRBV6-1,TGTGCCAGCCTGACGGGCGGGCTGTACACCTTC,CASLTGGLYTF
TRBD2,TRBJ2-1,.,TRBV25-1,TGTGCCAGCAGTTCGACTAGCGGGGTGACGGAGCAGTTCTTC,CASSSTSGVTEQFF
.,TRBJ1-5,.,TRBV7-8,TGTGCCAGCAGCCTCAACAGGGCCGATCAGCCCCAGCATTTT,CASSLNRADQPQHF
.,TRBJ2-2,.,TRBV7-2,TGTGCCAGCAGCTTCCGGGGTAACACCGGGGAGCTGTTTTTT,CASSFRGNTGELFF
TRBD1,TRBJ1-4,few,TRBV6-4,TGTGCCAGCAGTGCTACGGGACAGCCTAATGAAAAACTGTTTTTT,CASSATGQPNEKLFF
TRBD1,TRBJ2-7,medium-sized,TRBV7-9,TGTGCCAGTTCCGGGACAGGGGGCTGGAGCTCCTACGAGCAGTACTTC,CASSGTGGWSSYEQYF
TRBD2,TRBJ2-2,once,TRBV4-1,TGCGCCAGCAGCTCCCCGGGGAGCGGGGGGCTCTTGAACACCGGGGAGCTGTTTTTT,CASSSPGSGGLLNTGELFF
TRBD1,TRBJ2-7,few,TRBV5-5,TGTGCCAGCAGCGCCGAGACAGGGCTATACGAGCAGTACTTC,CASSAETGLYEQYF
TRBD2,TRBJ2-3,.,TRBV2,TGTGCCAGCAGTGAGCTGGGGACTAGCGCAGATACGCAGTATTTT,CASSELGTSADTQYF
.,TRBJ2-6,.,TRBV30,TGTGCCTGGAGACAGTCTGGGGCCAACGTCCTGACTTTC,CAWRQSGANVLTF
TRBD1,TRBJ1-6,.,TRBV15,TGTGCCACCAGCAGAGGGGACAGACCTTCACCCCTCCACTTT,CATSRGDRPSPLHF
.,TRBJ1-1,.,TRBV29-1,TGCAGCGCTCGGGGGGCACTGAACACTGAAGCTTTCTTT,CSARGALNTEAFF
TRBD1,TRBJ2-1,.,TRBV28,TGTGCCAGCAATTTCCCATCAAAGGACAGGGAGAATGAGCAGTTCTTC,CASNFPSKDRENEQFF
.,TRBJ1-5,.,TRBV9,TGTGCCAGCAGCGTAGATCCAGGGGACAATCAGCCCCAGCATTTT,CASSVDPGDNQPQHF
TRBD1,TRBJ1-5,.,TRBV13,TGTGCCAGCAGTTACGACAGGGGGCGGGGGGGGCCCCAGCATTTT,CASSYDRGRGGPQHF
TRBD1,TRBJ1-5,once,TRBV18,TGTGCCAGCTCACCGCGGGGTGGCACGGGACAGCCAAATCAGCCCCAGCATTTT,CASSPRGGTGQPNQPQHF
TRBD1,TRBJ1-2,.,TRBV11-2,TGTGCCAGCAGCATAAGGACAGGGGGGGCCTATGGCTACACCTTC,CASSIRTGGAYGYTF
.,TRBJ2-3,.,TRBV7-6,TGTGCCAGCAGCCAAGAGGCAGTCACAGATACGCAGTATTTT,CASSQEAVTDTQYF